Below are 29 T cell receptor beta chains sequenced from a single sample in a study of blood T cell repertoires in COVID-19. Method: immunoSEQ multiplex PCR; TCRdb's copy keeps in-frame clones and lacks some. The table has some 380,000 clones, roughly 80% seen once. Sequencing input: peripheral blood. The receptors stem from a human donor with acute or convalescent COVID-19. The donor label of this sample is uncertain.

The chain combines TRBV15 with TRBJ2-5, with 9 bases identical to TRBD1. This CDR3 spans 15 amino acids. J was trimmed by 6 bases and V by 1 base; bases with no gene match: 6. CDR1 LNHNV and CDR2 YYDKDF come from the germline V gene (reference sequence). CDR3 loop: CATSRGDRVVKTQYF. As DNA, the CDR3 is TGTGCCACCAGCAGAGGGGACAGGGTGGTAAAGACCCAGTACTTC. The whole variable domain, remainder taken from reference TRBV15 and TRBJ2-5, is DAMVIQNPRYQVTQFGKPVTLSCSQTLNHNVMYWYQQKSSQAPKLLFHYYDKDFNNEADTPDNFQSRRPNTSFCFLDIRSPGLGDTAMYLCATSRGDRVVKTQYFGPGTRLLVL.

The gene calls are TRBV6-1 and TRBJ1-6; 7 positions match TRBD1. Trimming at V came to 3 bases and at J to 6 bases, leaving 5 bases not matched to a gene. CDR3 length: 15 residues. Germline loops: CDR1 MNHNS, CDR2 SASEGT. The CDR3 region is CASSEQGVVNSPLHF. The CDR3 DNA is TGTGCCAGCAGTGAGCAGGGGGTAGTTAATTCACCCCTCCACTTT.

The rearrangement joins TRBV7-6 to TRBJ2-4; 7 bases line up with TRBD2. CDR3 size: 16 residues. With 5 bases clipped from V and 0 bases from J, the junction kept 7 bases outside the gene matches. Germline CDR1 SGHVS, CDR2 FNYEAQ. CDR3 sequence reads: CASSPSAGIAKNIQYF. DNA of the CDR3: TGTGCCAGCAGCCCTTCAGCGGGGATAGCCAAAAACATTCAGTACTTC.

J is TRBJ1-1 and V is TRBV3-1 (or the pseudogene TRBV3-2); tentatively, D is TRBD1 (6 bases). The germline CDR1 and CDR2 sequences are LGHDT and YNNKEL (reference sequence). This CDR3 has 17 residues. V gave up 1 base and J gave up 0 bases, with 15 bases separating them. CDR3 sequence (DNA): TGTGCCAGCAGCCAAGGCCCACGAACAGGGTTGAACACTGAAGCTTTCTTT. It translates to CASSQGPRTGLNTEAFF.

This clone was found a few times. This chain uses TRBV4-1 with TRBJ1-6; a weak D match, TRBD1 (6 bases). Trimming removed 3 bases from V and 6 bases from J, with 9 bases in between. In germline, CDR1 is MGHRA, CDR2 YSYEKL. This CDR3 spans 14 amino acids. The CDR3 DNA is TGCGCCAGCAGCCAGGTACAGGGTAATTCACCCCTCCACTTT. It is translated as CASSQVQGNSPLHF.

The chain recombines TRBV4-1 with TRBJ1-5; D is perhaps TRBD1 (5 bases). The V end lost 0 bases, the J end lost 6 bases, and 18 bases lay between the germline ends. The CDR3 length is 17 residues. Germline-derived CDR1 and CDR2 are MGHRA and YSYEKL. This CDR3 is CASSQDHLRQGLQPQHF. The CDR3 region has the DNA TGCGCCAGCAGCCAAGACCACCTCCGGCAGGGTCTTCAGCCCCAGCATTTT.

V and J are TRBV2 and TRBJ1-3; 8 nucleotides line up with TRBD1. The CDR3 is made up of 15 amino acids. Trimming took 6 bases from V and 2 from J; bases not matched to a gene: 6. Germline V lookup: CDR1 SNHLY, CDR2 FYNNEI. CDR3 DNA sequence: TGTGCCAGCAGGTCGGACAGGGTCGCTGGAAACACCATATATTTT. It yields the protein CASRSDRVAGNTIYF.

The chain joins TRBV30 to TRBJ1-4; D remains ambiguous. From germline, CDR1 is GTSNPN and CDR2 SVGIG (reference sequence). This CDR3 region has 14 residues. Trimming took off 1 base at V and 3 bases at J, with 9 bases between the two ends. The chain's CDR3 is CAWSGLLSNEKLFF. Written as DNA, the CDR3 is TGTGCCTGGAGTGGCCTACTATCTAATGAAAAACTGTTTTTT.

This chain uses TRBV28 with TRBJ1-4; D remains unclear. V lost 6 bases to trimming and J lost 3 bases, with 17 bases between them. Germline CDR1 is MDHEN and CDR2 is SYDVKM. There are 16 residues in the CDR3. Here the CDR3 DNA reads TGTGCCAGCAGCAGCACCGGCCTCGGAGCTAATGAAAAACTGTTTTTT. Amino acid sequence: CASSSTGLGANEKLFF.

The genes are TRBV7-4 and TRBJ2-2, with 11 nucleotides matching TRBD2. J was trimmed by 5 bases and V by 5 bases; bases with no gene match: 19. The V gene's germline CDR1 is SGHVT and CDR2 SQSDAQ. The CDR3 covers 20 residues. CDR3 in amino acids: CASSRGTSGYSLCLTGELFF. The CDR3 nucleotides read TGTGCCAGCAGCCGCGGGACTAGCGGATACTCACTGTGTTTAACCGGGGAGCTGTTTTTT.

The CDR3 is CASSHQVGGTGYTF. CDR3 sequence (DNA): TGTGCCAGCAGCCACCAGGTGGGGGGGACCGGCTACACCTTC. The rearrangement uses TRBV28 and TRBJ1-2, with D possibly matching TRBD1 (5 bases). This CDR3 is built from 14 residues. Deletions cut 6 bases from V and 8 bases from J, with 19 bases between. The germline CDR1 and CDR2 sequences are MDHEN and SYDVKM.

The chain carries TRBV3-1 (or the pseudogene TRBV3-2) and TRBJ1-2, with a tentative D call TRBD1 (5 bases). This CDR3 has 13 amino acids. Germline V gene lookup returns CDR1 LGHDT and CDR2 YNNKEL (reference sequence). V shed 3 bases and J shed 4 bases, with 9 bases lying between them. The CDR3 nucleotides are TGTGCCAGCAGCCACAGGGATGGCTATGGCTACACCTTC. This encodes CASSHRDGYGYTF.

This clone was observed once. This sequence joins TRBV28 and TRBJ1-4, with D perhaps matching TRBD1 (5 bases). The CDR3 sequence is 14 residues long. The V end was cut by 3 bases, the J end by 4 bases, with 9 bases between. CDR1 is MDHEN, CDR2 SYDVKM, per germline. CDR3 sequence: CASSFQGGNEKLFF. The DNA for the CDR3 is TGTGCCAGCAGTTTCCAGGGCGGTAATGAAAAACTGTTTTTT.

CDR3 in amino acids: CASSPPGTGAGNTIYF. The CDR3 bases are TGTGCCAGCTCACCACCGGGGACAGGGGCCGGAAACACCATATATTTT. The chain is built from TRBV18 and TRBJ1-3, with 10 nucleotides matching TRBD1. The germline gives CDR1 KGHSH, CDR2 LQKENI. The CDR3 contains 16 residues. V dropped 0 bases and J dropped 4; count of bases not matched to a gene: 3. Full variable domain (remainder filled in from reference TRBV18 and TRBJ1-3): NAGVMQNPRHLVRRRGQEARLRCSPMKGHSHVYWYRQLPEEGLKFMVYLQKENIIDESGMPKERFSAEFPKEGPSILRIQQVVRGDSAAYFCASSPPGTGAGNTIYFGEGSWLTVV.

V usage is TRBV5-1 and J usage is TRBJ1-2, with D possibly TRBD1 on 5 matching bases. Trimming took 4 bases from V and 8 from J, leaving 12 bases between them. This CDR3 is built from 12 residues. Germline V gives CDR1 SGHRS, CDR2 YFSETQ. The CDR3: CASSLAKGGYTF. The CDR3 DNA sequence: TGCGCCAGCAGCCTGGCAAAGGGGGGCTACACCTTC. The whole variable domain, filled in from reference TRBV5-1 and TRBJ1-2, reads KAGVTQTPRYLIKTRGQQVTLSCSPISGHRSVSWYQQTPGQGLQFLFEYFSETQRNKGNFPGRFSGRQFSNSRSEMNVSTLELGDSALYLCASSLAKGGYTFGSGTRLTVV.

The chain has TRBV3-1 (or the pseudogene TRBV3-2) and TRBJ2-7, with D possibly matching TRBD1 (5 bases). The CDR3 totals 12 residues. Germline CDR1 and CDR2: LGHDT and YNNKEL (reference sequence). V was trimmed by 1 base and J by 7 bases, leaving 8 bases between them. In nucleotides, the CDR3 is TGTGCCAGCAGCCAAGTGACAGCAGAGCAGTACTTC. This encodes CASSQVTAEQYF.

The chain couples TRBV6-5 to TRBJ2-7; the D gene is possibly TRBD1 (5 bases). V lost 6 bases, J lost 3 bases, and 12 bases lay in between. CDR3 length: 13 amino acids. CDR1 is MNHEY and CDR2 is SVGAGI in the germline V gene. The CDR3 nucleotides are TGTGCCAGCAGCCGGACAACTAACTACGAGCAGTACTTC. Translation gives CASSRTTNYEQYF.

CDR3 amino acids: CASSLGRYSNQPQHF. In DNA form, the CDR3 reads TGTGCCAGCAGTTTGGGGCGATATAGCAATCAGCCCCAGCATTTT. The chain employs TRBV28 and TRBJ1-5, with D possibly being TRBD1 (5 bases). The CDR3 spans 15 residues. Germline CDR1 MDHEN, CDR2 SYDVKM. The germline V and J ends were trimmed by 3 bases and 0 bases, with 9 bases remaining between them.

V and J are TRBV29-1 and TRBJ2-1, with 10 bases that match TRBD2. The CDR3 totals 15 residues. Germline V gene sequence: CDR1 SQVTM, CDR2 ANQGSEA. V shed 4 bases, J shed 3 bases, and the junction held 6 bases outside the gene matches. Written as DNA, the CDR3 is TGCAGCGTTGCCCCCGGGACTAGCGACTACAATGAGCAGTTCTTC. Translated: CSVAPGTSDYNEQFF.

The chain recombines TRBV3-1 (or the pseudogene TRBV3-2) with TRBJ2-2, with TRBD2 identical over 8 bases. V was clipped by 5 bases and J by 0 bases; unmatched bases: 2. Germline V lookup: CDR1 LGHDT, CDR2 YNNKEL (reference sequence). This CDR3 contains 15 residues. In DNA form, the CDR3 reads TGTGCCAGCAGCTCGGGACTAGCGAACACCGGGGAGCTGTTTTTT. Amino acid sequence: CASSSGLANTGELFF.

The rearrangement links TRBV7-2 to TRBJ1-2, with TRBD1 matching over 9 bases. V was clipped by 4 bases and J by 0 bases; unmatched bases: 9. Germline loops: CDR1 SGHTA, CDR2 FQGNSA. The CDR3 has 17 amino acids. The CDR3 reads CASSSGQGLYPNYGYTF. CDR3 DNA: TGTGCCAGCAGCTCGGGACAGGGCCTTTACCCTAACTATGGCTACACCTTC. Full variable domain (remainder filled in from reference TRBV7-2 and TRBJ1-2): GAGVSQSPSNKVTEKGKDVELRCDPISGHTALYWYRQSLGQGLEFLIYFQGNSAPDKSGLPSDRFSAERTGGSVSTLTIQRTQQEDSAVYLCASSSGQGLYPNYGYTFGSGTRLTVV.

The chain joins TRBV13 to TRBJ2-1; 8 bases fit TRBD2. The CDR3 totals 17 residues. With V trimmed by 5 bases and J by 3 bases, 12 bases remained unmatched. Germline CDR1 PRHDT, CDR2 FYEKMQ (reference sequence). CDR3 sequence reads: CASSLRTSSALYNEQFF. The CDR3 DNA follows: TGTGCCAGCAGCCTTCGGACTAGCTCTGCCCTCTACAATGAGCAGTTCTTC.

This clone was seen a handful of times. The CDR3 here is CATAVNLNTEAFF. CDR3 DNA sequence: TGTGCCACCGCGGTGAACCTGAACACTGAAGCTTTCTTT. The chain carries TRBV12-3 or TRBV12-4 and TRBJ1-1; D is undetermined. Trimming took 10 bases from V and 0 from J, leaving 12 bases between them. The CDR3 runs to 13 residues.

The chain joins TRBV29-1 to TRBJ2-7, with 8 bases fitting TRBD2. This CDR3 comprises 12 residues. Germline CDR1 SQVTM, CDR2 ANQGSEA. CDR3 residues: CINRGGAYEQYF. CDR3 DNA sequence: TGCATAAACCGGGGGGGAGCCTACGAGCAGTACTTC.

The chain uses TRBV6-5 and TRBJ1-5; tentatively, D is TRBD1 (5 bases). Germline values: CDR1 MNHEY, CDR2 SVGAGI. The CDR3 spans 13 residues. The V and J ends lost 6 bases and 6 bases respectively, with 12 bases between them. CDR3 in amino acids: CASRAQVFQPQHF. DNA of the CDR3: TGTGCCAGCAGAGCACAGGTTTTTCAGCCCCAGCATTTT.

As for this clone: Other nucleotide sequences in the sample specify the same CDR3. The rearrangement joins TRBV19 to TRBJ2-7; D might be TRBD2 (5 bases). V was clipped by 3 bases and J by 1 base, with 7 bases between them. The germline CDR1 and CDR2 sequences are LNHDA and SQIVND (reference sequence). The CDR3 is 13 amino acids. The CDR3 sequence is CASSIGISYEQYF. DNA of the CDR3: TGTGCCAGTAGTATCGGGATTTCCTACGAGCAGTACTTC. The variable domain in full, completed from reference TRBV19 and TRBJ2-7, reads DGGITQSPKYLFRKEGQNVTLSCEQNLNHDAMYWYRQDPGQGLRLIYYSQIVNDFQKGDIAEGYSVSREKKESFPLTVTSAQKNPTAFYLCASSIGISYEQYFGPGTRLTVT.

The chain employs TRBV3-1 (or the pseudogene TRBV3-2) and TRBJ1-5; D may be TRBD1 (6 bases). The CDR3 sequence is 13 residues long. Germline CDR1 LGHDT, CDR2 YNNKEL (reference sequence). With 1 base removed from V and 9 bases from J, the gap between germline ends came to 10 bases. The CDR3 protein is CASSQARGWPQHF. CDR3 nucleotides: TGTGCCAGCAGCCAAGCGAGGGGGTGGCCCCAGCATTTT.

In DNA, the CDR3 is TGTGCCAGCAGCTTAGTGGCACAGCCACAATCCGGGGAGCTGTTTTTT. Protein: CASSLVAQPQSGELFF. V is TRBV7-6 and J is TRBJ2-2; D call uncertain. V lost 1 base and J lost 6, with 15 bases in between. Looked up from germline, CDR1 is SGHVS and CDR2 is FNYEAQ. This CDR3 is built from 16 residues.

This clone has a handful of counts. The V call is TRBV3-1 (or the pseudogene TRBV3-2), the J call TRBJ2-7; 9 positions match TRBD1. Germline V gene sequence: CDR1 LGHDT, CDR2 YNNKEL (reference sequence). The CDR3 totals 14 residues. V shed 4 bases, J shed 6 bases, and the junction held 7 bases outside the gene matches. This CDR3 reads CASSPTGQGSEQYF. DNA for the CDR3: TGTGCCAGCAGCCCGACGGGACAGGGAAGCGAGCAGTACTTC.